This entry lists 11 T cell receptor beta chains sequenced from one sample in a study of blood T cells in healthy people across ages. Combining a sample-barcoded 5' primer with a J-beta primer mix, a second PCR ran for about 6 to 11 cycles. MiXCR was run by TCRdb on the 5' RACE reads, yielding one entry per CDR3 protein. Of 1,300,000 or so distinct CDR3 sequences in the sample, roughly 60% are singletons; the top ten hold roughly 6.3%. What was sequenced was blood. These receptors originate from a man younger than 35 in good health.

V is TRBV27 and J is TRBJ2-5, with 10 bases identical to TRBD2. The assigned J gene may be wrong: the sequence end matches TRBJ2-7 better. The V gene's germline CDR1 is MNHEY and CDR2 SMNVEV (reference sequence). The CDR3 length is 18 residues. The CDR3 is CASSLSLGLAGAPYEQYF. The CDR3 nucleotides read TGTGCCAGCAGTTTATCTTTAGGGCTAGCGGGAGCGCCCTACGAGCAGTACTTC.

The V and J genes are TRBV27 and TRBJ1-2; 9 nucleotides agree with TRBD1. The CDR3 spans 13 residues. Germline trimming cut 3 bases from V and 7 bases from J; bases unmatched to any gene: 3. CDR1 is MNHEY and CDR2 is SMNVEV in the germline V gene (reference sequence). This CDR3 is CASSFGTGSGYTF. CDR3 DNA sequence: TGTGCCAGCAGTTTCGGGACAGGGAGTGGCTACACCTTC.

The CDR3 loop reads CATKASGGGTDTQYF. CDR3 DNA: TGTGCCACCAAGGCAAGCGGGGGGGGCACAGATACGCAGTATTTT. J is TRBJ2-3 and V is TRBV15, with TRBD2 matching 10 bases. Trimming removed 7 bases from V and 1 base from J; junction bases left unmatched: 5. Germline V lookup: CDR1 LNHNV, CDR2 YYDKDF (reference sequence). This CDR3 comprises 15 residues.

The sample holds one count of this clonotype. At one boundary the junction diverges from the germline segment, which might be a read error. This chain joins TRBV20-1 and TRBJ2-1; 9 positions agree with TRBD2. The CDR3 loop spans 16 amino acids. Per germline, CDR1 DFQATT and CDR2 SNEGSKA (reference sequence). The DNA for the CDR3 is TGCAGTGCTAGCGCCGAGACTAGCGGATCCTACAATGGGCAGTTCTTC. Translation gives CSASAETSGSYNGQFF.

V gene TRBV20-1 combines with J gene TRBJ1-2; D gene uncertain. Per the germline V gene, CDR1 is DFQATT and CDR2 is SNEGSKA (reference sequence). The CDR3 has 10 residues. Trimming stripped 0 bases from V and 8 bases from J, with 4 bases between. The CDR3, as DNA: TGCAGTGCTAGAGATAAGGGCTACACCTTC. Protein sequence: CSARDKGYTF.

This clonotype was recorded only once. This chain connects TRBV4-2 to TRBJ1-6, with D unclear. Trimming removed 3 bases from V and 10 bases from J, with 10 bases in between. CDR1 is LGHNA and CDR2 is YNFKEQ in the germline V gene. The CDR3 is made up of 13 amino acids. The CDR3 loop is CASSQKGGSPLHF. DNA for the CDR3: TGTGCCAGCAGCCAGAAGGGAGGATCACCCCTCCACTTT.

V usage is TRBV24-1 and J usage is TRBJ2-5, with D perhaps TRBD1 (5 bases). V was trimmed by 3 bases and J by 2 bases, leaving 12 bases between them. Germline V gene lookup returns CDR1 KGHDR and CDR2 SFDVKD. The CDR3 is made up of 15 amino acids. The CDR3 bases are TGTGCCACCAGTGATCTCCGACAGAGACAAGAGACCCAGTACTTC. Its protein product is CATSDLRQRQETQYF.

The chain links TRBV6-2 or TRBV6-3 to TRBJ1-1, with a possible D match to TRBD1 (6 bases). The germline gives CDR1 MNHEY, CDR2 SVGEGT. The CDR3 has 13 residues. V lost 6 bases and J 7 bases, leaving 15 bases between the germline ends. CDR3 nucleotide sequence: TGTGCCAGCAGCTCAGGGGCGAGCAATGAAGCTTTCTTT. Its protein is CASSSGASNEAFF.

The rearrangement joins TRBV24-1 to TRBJ2-4; TRBD2 matches at 10 bases. The end of the DNA aligns better with TRBJ2-7, so the J call may be wrong. The CDR3 covers 15 residues. Germline CDR1 is KGHDR and CDR2 is SFDVKD. The CDR3 protein is CATRPRTSGTSEQYF. DNA for the CDR3: TGTGCCACCAGGCCACGGACTAGCGGAACAAGCGAGCAGTACTTC.

This chain links TRBV5-1 with TRBJ2-3; D is tentatively TRBD1 or TRBD2 (5 bases each). This CDR3 region has 14 residues. Germline V gene lookup returns CDR1 SGHRS and CDR2 YFSETQ. Trimming left V 4 bases short and J 1 base short, with 10 bases between. CDR3 nucleotide sequence: TGCGCCAGCAGCGTGTTGGGGGGCACAGATACGCAGTATTTT. Translated: CASSVLGGTDTQYF.

The rearrangement uses TRBV4-1 and TRBJ2-3; TRBD2 is a possible D gene (5 bases). Germline CDR1 MGHRA, CDR2 YSYEKL. Trimming pared 1 base from V and 2 bases from J, leaving 16 bases between. This CDR3 contains 17 residues. The CDR3 DNA is TGCGCCAGCAGCCAAGTCTCGACCGGACTGTCCACAGATACGCAGTATTTT. Amino acid sequence: CASSQVSTGLSTDTQYF.